A single sample is the source of the 5 T cell receptor beta chains below, sequenced in a study of ipilimumab plus nivolumab after autologous stem cell transplantation. Assay: immunoSEQ multiplex PCR; the TCRdb copy retains only in-frame clones and omits some. Of over 10,000 clones listed, about 74% are singletons. The sequenced sample was PBMCs, obtained in a trial of ipilimumab plus nivolumab as post-transplant consolidation. All receptors derive from a male donor with multiple myeloma.

The chain carries TRBV6-6 and TRBJ2-5; tentatively, D is TRBD2 (5 bases). CDR1 is MNHNY and CDR2 is SVGAGI in the germline V gene (reference sequence). The germline V and J ends were trimmed by 8 bases and 4 bases, with 11 bases remaining between them. The CDR3 spans 12 residues. CDR3 sequence (DNA): TGTGCCAGCGGGAGAGAAGGAGAGACCCAGTACTTC. Translating it yields CASGREGETQYF.

The V gene is TRBV6-1, the J gene TRBJ2-2, with D unclear. Trimming cost V 5 bases and J 8 bases, with 12 bases left between them. This CDR3 has 13 residues. Germline CDR1 MNHNS, CDR2 SASEGT. This CDR3 is CASSSVRSGELFF. CDR3 bases: TGTGCCAGCAGTAGCGTAAGGTCAGGGGAGCTGTTTTTT.

This clone has a single count. V is TRBV6-1 and J is TRBJ1-4; 7 nucleotides align to TRBD1. There are 17 residues in the CDR3. Germline V gives CDR1 MNHNS, CDR2 SASEGT. V shed 3 bases, J shed 6 bases, and the junction held 13 bases outside the gene matches. CDR3: CASSDHEQGILYEKLFF. CDR3 in DNA: TGTGCCAGCAGTGATCATGAACAGGGGATATTATATGAAAAACTGTTTTTT.

The CDR3 DNA is TGTGCCAGTACGGGGAACTATGGCTACACCTTC. Translating it yields CASTGNYGYTF. The chain carries TRBV19 and TRBJ1-2; D remains unclear. The CDR3 extends over 11 amino acids. Trimming removed 7 bases from V and 2 bases from J, with 5 bases in between. CDR1 is LNHDA and CDR2 is SQIVND in the germline V gene (reference sequence).

The rearrangement uses TRBV7-8 and TRBJ1-1, with D perhaps matching TRBD1 (5 bases). Germline lookup yields CDR1 SGHVS and CDR2 FQNEAQ. The V and J ends lost 1 base and 7 bases respectively, with 19 bases between them. The CDR3 sequence is 16 residues long. The CDR3 is CASSLGATGSFGEAFF. CDR3 nucleotides: TGTGCCAGCAGCTTAGGAGCAACAGGATCATTCGGTGAAGCTTTCTTT. Full variable domain (rest looked up from reference TRBV7-8 and TRBJ1-1): GAGVSQSPRYKVAKRGQDVALRCDPISGHVSLFWYQQALGQGPEFLTYFQNEAQLDKSGLPSDRFFAERPEGSVSTLKIQRTQQEDSAVYLCASSLGATGSFGEAFFGQGTRLTVV.